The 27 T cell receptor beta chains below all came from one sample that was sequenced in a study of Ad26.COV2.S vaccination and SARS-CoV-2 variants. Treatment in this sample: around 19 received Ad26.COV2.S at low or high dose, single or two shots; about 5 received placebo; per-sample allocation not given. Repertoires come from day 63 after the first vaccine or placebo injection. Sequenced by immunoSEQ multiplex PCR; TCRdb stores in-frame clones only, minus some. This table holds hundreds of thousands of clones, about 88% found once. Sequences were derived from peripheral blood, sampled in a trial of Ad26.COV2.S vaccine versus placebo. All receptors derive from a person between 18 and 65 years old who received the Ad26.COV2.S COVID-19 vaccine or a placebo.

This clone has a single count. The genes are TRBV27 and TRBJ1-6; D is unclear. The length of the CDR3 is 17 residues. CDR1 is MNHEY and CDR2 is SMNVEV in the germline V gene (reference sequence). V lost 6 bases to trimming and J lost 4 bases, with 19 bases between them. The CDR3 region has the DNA TGTGCCAGCAGCACGGTTCAATCTCGCCGATATAATTCACCCCTCCACTTT. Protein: CASSTVQSRRYNSPLHF.

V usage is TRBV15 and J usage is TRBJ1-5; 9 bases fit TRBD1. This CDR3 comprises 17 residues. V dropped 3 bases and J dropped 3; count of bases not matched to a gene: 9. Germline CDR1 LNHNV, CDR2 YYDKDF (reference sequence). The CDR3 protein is CATSRSPGQGFNQPQHF. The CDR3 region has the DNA TGTGCCACCAGCAGGTCCCCGGGACAGGGCTTCAATCAGCCCCAGCATTTT.

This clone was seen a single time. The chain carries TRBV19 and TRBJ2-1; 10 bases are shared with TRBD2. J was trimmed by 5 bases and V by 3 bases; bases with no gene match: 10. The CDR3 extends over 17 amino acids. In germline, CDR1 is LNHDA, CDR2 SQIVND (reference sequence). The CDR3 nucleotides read TGTGCCAGTAGTATTTCCCCACTACTAGCGGGGCACAATGAGCAGTTCTTC. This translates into CASSISPLLAGHNEQFF.

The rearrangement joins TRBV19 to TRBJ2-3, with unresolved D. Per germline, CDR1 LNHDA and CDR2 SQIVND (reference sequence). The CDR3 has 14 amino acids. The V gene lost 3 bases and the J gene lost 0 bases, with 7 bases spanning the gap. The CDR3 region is CASSMMSSTDTQYF. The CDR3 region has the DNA TGTGCCAGTAGTATGATGTCGAGCACAGATACGCAGTATTTT. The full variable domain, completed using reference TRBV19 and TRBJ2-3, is DGGITQSPKYLFRKEGQNVTLSCEQNLNHDAMYWYRQDPGQGLRLIYYSQIVNDFQKGDIAEGYSVSREKKESFPLTVTSAQKNPTAFYLCASSMMSSTDTQYFGPGTRLTVL.

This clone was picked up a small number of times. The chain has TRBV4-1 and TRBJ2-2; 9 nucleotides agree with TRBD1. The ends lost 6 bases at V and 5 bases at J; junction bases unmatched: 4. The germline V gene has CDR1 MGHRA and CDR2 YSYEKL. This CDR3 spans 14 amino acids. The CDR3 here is CASRPGTGTGELFF. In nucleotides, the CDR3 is TGCGCCAGCAGACCAGGGACAGGGACCGGGGAGCTGTTTTTT.

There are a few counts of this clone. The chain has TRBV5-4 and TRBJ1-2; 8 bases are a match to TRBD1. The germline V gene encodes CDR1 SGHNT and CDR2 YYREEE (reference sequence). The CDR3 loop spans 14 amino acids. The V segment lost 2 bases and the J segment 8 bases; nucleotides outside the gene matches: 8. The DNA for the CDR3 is TGTGCCAGCAGCTTCAGGGACAGGTTAAGAGGCTACACCTTC. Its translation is CASSFRDRLRGYTF.

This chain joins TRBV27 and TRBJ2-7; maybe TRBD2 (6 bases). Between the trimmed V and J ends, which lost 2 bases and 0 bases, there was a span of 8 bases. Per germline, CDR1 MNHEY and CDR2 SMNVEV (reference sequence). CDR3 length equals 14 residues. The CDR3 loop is CASSLGGSSYEQYF. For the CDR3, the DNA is TGTGCCAGCAGTTTAGGGGGGAGCTCCTACGAGCAGTACTTC.

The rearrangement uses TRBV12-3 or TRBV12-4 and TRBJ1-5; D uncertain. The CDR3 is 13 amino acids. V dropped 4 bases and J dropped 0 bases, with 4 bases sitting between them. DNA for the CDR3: TGTGCCAGCAGTTCGCGTAGCAATCAGCCCCAGCATTTT. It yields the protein CASSSRSNQPQHF.

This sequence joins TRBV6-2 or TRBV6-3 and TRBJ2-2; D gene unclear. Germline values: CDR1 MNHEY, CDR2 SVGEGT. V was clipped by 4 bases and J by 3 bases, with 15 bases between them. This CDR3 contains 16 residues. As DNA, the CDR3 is TGTGCCAGCAGTTCATCTAGATTGGTGTACACCGGGGAGCTGTTTTTT. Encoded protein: CASSSSRLVYTGELFF.

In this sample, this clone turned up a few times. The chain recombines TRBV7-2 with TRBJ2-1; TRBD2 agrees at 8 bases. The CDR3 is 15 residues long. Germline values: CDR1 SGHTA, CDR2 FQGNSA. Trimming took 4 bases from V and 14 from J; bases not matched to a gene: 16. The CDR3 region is CASSSLLAQRGSKFF. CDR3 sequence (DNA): TGTGCCAGCAGCTCATTATTGGCTCAGCGGGGGTCGAAGTTCTTC.

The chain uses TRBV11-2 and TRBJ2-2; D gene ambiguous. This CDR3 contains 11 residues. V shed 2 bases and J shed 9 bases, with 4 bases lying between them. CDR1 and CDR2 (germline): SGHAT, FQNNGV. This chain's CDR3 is CASSLLRELFF. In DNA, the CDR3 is TGTGCCAGCAGCTTACTTAGGGAGCTGTTTTTT.

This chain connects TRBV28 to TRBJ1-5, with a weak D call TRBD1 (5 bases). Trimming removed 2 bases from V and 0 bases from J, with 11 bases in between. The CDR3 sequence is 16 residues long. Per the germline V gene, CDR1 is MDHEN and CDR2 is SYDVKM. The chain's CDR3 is CASSLQGAGSNQPQHF. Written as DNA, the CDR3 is TGTGCCAGCAGTTTACAAGGGGCAGGTAGCAATCAGCCCCAGCATTTT.

CDR3 protein: CASSDSGLAGDEQYF. Written as DNA, the CDR3 is TGTGCCAGCAGTGACTCGGGACTAGCGGGAGACGAGCAGTACTTC. J is TRBJ2-7 and V is TRBV25-1; the match to TRBD2 covers 14 bases. The CDR3 sequence is 15 residues long. Germline CDR1 is MGHDK and CDR2 is SYGVNS. Trimming at V came to 3 bases and at J to 5 bases, leaving 3 bases not matched to a gene.

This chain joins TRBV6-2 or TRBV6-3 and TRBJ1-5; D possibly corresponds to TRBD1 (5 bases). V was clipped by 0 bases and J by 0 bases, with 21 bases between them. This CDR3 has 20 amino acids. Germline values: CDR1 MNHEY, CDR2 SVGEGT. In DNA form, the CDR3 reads TGTGCCAGCAGTTACTCGATATTGGGGCCAGAAGGTAATAGCAATCAGCCCCAGCATTTT. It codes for CASSYSILGPEGNSNQPQHF.

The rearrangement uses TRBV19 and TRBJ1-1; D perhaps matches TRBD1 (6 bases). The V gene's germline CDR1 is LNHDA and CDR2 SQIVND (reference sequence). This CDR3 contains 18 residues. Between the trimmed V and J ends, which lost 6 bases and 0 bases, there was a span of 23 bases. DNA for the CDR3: TGTGCCAGTAGCGACGGGCTTGGCAGGGGCCCAATGAACACTGAAGCTTTCTTT. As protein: CASSDGLGRGPMNTEAFF.

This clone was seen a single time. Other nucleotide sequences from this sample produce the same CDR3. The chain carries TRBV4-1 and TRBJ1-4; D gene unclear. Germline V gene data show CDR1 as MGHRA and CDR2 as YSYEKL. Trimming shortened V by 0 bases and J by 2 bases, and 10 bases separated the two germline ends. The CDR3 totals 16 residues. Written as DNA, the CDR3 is TGCGCCAGCAGCCAAGATGTGGCAGGCACTAATGAAAAACTGTTTTTT. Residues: CASSQDVAGTNEKLFF.

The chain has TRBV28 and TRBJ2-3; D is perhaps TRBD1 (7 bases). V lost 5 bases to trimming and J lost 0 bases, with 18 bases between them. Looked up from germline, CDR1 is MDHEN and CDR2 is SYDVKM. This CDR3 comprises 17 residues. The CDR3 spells CASSPPSAGGSTDTQYF. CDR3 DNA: TGTGCCAGCAGTCCACCCTCCGCAGGGGGGAGCACAGATACGCAGTATTTT.

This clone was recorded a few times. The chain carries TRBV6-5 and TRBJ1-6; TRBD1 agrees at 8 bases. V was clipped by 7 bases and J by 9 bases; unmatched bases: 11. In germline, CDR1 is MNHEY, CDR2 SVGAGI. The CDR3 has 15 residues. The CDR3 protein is CASTWTGFPPSPLHF. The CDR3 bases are TGTGCCAGCACCTGGACAGGGTTCCCCCCTTCACCCCTCCACTTT.

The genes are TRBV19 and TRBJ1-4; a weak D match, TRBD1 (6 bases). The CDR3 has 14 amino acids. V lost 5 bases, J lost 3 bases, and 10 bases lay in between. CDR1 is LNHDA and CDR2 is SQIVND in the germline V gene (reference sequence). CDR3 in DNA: TGTGCCAGTAGTTTGGCAGGGGCTAATGAAAAACTGTTTTTT. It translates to CASSLAGANEKLFF.

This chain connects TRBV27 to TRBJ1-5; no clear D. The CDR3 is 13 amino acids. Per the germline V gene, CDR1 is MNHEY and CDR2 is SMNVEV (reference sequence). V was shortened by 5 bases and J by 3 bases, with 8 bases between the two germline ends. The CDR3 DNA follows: TGTGCCAGCAGTCTCGGCAACAATCAGCCCCAGCATTTT. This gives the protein CASSLGNNQPQHF.

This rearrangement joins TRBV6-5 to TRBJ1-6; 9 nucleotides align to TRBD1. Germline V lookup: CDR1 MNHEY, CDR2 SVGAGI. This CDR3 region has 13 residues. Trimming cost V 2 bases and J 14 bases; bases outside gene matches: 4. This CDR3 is CASSYRDRETLHF. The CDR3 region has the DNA TGTGCCAGCAGTTACAGGGACAGGGAGACCCTCCACTTT.

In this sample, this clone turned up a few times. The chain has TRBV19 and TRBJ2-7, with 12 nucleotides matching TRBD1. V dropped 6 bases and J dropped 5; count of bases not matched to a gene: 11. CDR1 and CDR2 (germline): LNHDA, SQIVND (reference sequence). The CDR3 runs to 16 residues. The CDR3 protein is CASSLTRGTGGNEQYF. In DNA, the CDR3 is TGTGCCAGTAGCCTTACCCGAGGGACAGGGGGCAACGAGCAGTACTTC.

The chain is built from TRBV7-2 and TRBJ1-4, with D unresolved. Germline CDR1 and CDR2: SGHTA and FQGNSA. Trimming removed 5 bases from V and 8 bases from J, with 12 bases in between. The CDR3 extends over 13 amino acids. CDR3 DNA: TGTGCCAGCAGCACCCGACTGGGGGAAAAACTGTTTTTT. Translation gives CASSTRLGEKLFF.

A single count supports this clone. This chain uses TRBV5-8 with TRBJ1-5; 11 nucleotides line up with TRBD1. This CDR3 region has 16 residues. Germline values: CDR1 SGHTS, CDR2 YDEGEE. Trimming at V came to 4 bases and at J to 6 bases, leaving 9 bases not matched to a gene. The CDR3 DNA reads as TGTGCCAGCAGCACTTCGGACAGGGGGCGAGGTCAGCCCCAGCATTTT. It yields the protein CASSTSDRGRGQPQHF.

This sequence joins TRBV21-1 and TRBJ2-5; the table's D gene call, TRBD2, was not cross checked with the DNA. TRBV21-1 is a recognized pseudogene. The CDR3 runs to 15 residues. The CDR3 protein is CASSNEGGIQETQYF. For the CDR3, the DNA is TGTGCCAGCAGCAATGAGGGCGGGATTCAAGAGACCCAGTACTTC.

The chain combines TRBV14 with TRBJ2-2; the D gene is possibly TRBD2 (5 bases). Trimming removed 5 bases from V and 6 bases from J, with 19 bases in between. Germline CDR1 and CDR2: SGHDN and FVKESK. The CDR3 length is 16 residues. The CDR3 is CASSSQAHPRAGELFF. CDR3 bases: TGTGCCAGCAGCTCCCAGGCCCACCCGCGGGCCGGGGAGCTGTTTTTT.

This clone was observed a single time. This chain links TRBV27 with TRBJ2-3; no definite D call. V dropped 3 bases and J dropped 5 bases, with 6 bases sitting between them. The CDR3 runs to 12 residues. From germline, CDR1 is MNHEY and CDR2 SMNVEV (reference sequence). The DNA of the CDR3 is TGTGCCAGCAGTTTGTGGGGAGATACGCAGTATTTT. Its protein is CASSLWGDTQYF.